This record looks at one TCR beta chain sequence and its context. Its antigen remains unknown. This record comes from a study of T-cell memory formation after mild COVID-19. Overall study results and limits: In second-wave clones peaking day 37, SARS-CoV-2 specificity remained unconfirmed.

The authors produced TCR alpha and TCR beta cDNA libraries with sample barcodes and UMIs by 5'RACE using constant-segment primers. TCRdb passed the 5' RACE reads through MiXCR, listing each CDR3 protein once. The sample shows 250,000 to 300,000 distinct CDR3 sequences, 15% to 20% of them seen only once. Per the germline V gene, CDR1 is SGHDT and CDR2 is YYEEEE. The V gene lost 0 bases and the J gene lost 3 bases, with 10 bases spanning the gap. This CDR3 region has 14 residues. This sequence was found in a man aged 18 to 29 who had mild COVID-19 (a few samples of this study predate the infection). Cell type and time point are not known. The chain joins TRBV5-6 to TRBJ2-7; D uncertain. The material sequenced was PBMCs or a T cell subset sorted from them (not recorded which). CDR3 sequence reads: CASSLGLGYYEQYV. In nucleotides, the CDR3 is TGTGCCAGCAGCTTGGGTTTGGGATACTACGAGCAGTACGTC.